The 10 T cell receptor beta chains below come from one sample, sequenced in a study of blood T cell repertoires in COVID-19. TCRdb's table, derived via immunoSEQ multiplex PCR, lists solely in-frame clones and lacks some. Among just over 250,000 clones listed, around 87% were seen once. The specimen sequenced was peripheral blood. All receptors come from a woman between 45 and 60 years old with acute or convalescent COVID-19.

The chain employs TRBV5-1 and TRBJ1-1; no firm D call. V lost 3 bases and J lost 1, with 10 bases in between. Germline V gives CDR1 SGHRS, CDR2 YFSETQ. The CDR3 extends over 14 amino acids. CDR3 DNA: TGCGCCAGCAGCTCGGGAGCAGCGAACACTGAAGCTTTCTTT. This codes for CASSSGAANTEAFF.

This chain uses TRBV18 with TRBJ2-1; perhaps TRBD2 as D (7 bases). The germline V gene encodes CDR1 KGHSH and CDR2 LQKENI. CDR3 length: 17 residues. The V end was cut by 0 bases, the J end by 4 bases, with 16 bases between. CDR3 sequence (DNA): TGTGCCAGCTCACCACCGGGGGGGGACACCAGTTACAATGAGCAGTTCTTC. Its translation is CASSPPGGDTSYNEQFF.

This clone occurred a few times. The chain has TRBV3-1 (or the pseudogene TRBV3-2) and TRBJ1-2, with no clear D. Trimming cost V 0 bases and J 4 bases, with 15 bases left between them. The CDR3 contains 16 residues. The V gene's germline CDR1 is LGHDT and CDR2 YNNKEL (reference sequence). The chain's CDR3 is CASSQEGRSSFYGYTF. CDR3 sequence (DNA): TGTGCCAGCAGCCAAGAAGGCCGGAGTTCATTCTATGGCTACACCTTC.

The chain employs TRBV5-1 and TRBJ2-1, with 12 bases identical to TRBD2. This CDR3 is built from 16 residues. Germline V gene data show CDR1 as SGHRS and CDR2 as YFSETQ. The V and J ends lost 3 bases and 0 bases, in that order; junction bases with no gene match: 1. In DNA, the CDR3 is TGCGCCAGCAGCTGGGGACTAGCGGGCTCCTACAATGAGCAGTTCTTC. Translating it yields CASSWGLAGSYNEQFF.

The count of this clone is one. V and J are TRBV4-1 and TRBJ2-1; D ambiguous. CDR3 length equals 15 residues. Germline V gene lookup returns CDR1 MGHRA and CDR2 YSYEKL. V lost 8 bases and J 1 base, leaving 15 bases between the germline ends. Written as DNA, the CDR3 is TGCGCCAGCGGAATAGGAGTTCGGTCCTACAATGAGCAGTTCTTC. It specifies CASGIGVRSYNEQFF.

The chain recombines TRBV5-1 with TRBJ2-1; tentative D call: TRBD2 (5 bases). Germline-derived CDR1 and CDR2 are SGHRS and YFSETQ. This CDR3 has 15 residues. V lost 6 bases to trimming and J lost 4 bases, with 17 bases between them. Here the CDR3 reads CASKPHQRYYNEQFF. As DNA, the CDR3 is TGCGCCAGCAAACCCCATCAGCGGTATTACAATGAGCAGTTCTTC.

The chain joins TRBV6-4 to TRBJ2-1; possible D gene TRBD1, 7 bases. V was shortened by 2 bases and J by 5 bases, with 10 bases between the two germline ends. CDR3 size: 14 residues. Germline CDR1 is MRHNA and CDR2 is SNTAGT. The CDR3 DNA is TGTGCCAGCAGTGACGACAGGGAGGACAATGAGCAGTTCTTC. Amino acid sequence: CASSDDREDNEQFF.

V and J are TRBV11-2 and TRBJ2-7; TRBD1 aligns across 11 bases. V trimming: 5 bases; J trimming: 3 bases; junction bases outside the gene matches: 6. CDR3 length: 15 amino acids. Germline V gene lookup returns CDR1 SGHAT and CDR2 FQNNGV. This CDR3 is CASSHGGQGVYEQYF. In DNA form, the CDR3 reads TGTGCCAGCAGCCATGGGGGACAGGGGGTCTACGAGCAGTACTTC.

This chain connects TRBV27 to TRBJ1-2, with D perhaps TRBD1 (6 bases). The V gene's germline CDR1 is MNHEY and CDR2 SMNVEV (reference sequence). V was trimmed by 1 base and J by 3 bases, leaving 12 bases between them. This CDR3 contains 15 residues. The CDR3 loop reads CASSLWGGADYGYTF. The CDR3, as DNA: TGTGCCAGCAGTTTATGGGGGGGGGCCGACTATGGCTACACCTTC.

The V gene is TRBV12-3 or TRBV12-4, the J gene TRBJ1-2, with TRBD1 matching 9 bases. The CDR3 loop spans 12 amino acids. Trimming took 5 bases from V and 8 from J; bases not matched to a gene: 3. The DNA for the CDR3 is TGTGCCAGCAGTGGGACAGGGAAAGGCTACACCTTC. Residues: CASSGTGKGYTF.